This TCR beta chain was identified in a study of blood T cell repertoires in COVID-19. About the study: PBMCs, B-cell-depleted T cells, or T cells provided the cDNA or gDNA that made up the material.

V shed 0 bases and J 3 bases; nucleotides not matched to a gene: 3. Germline lookup yields CDR1 SGHVS and CDR2 FQNEAQ. The CDR3 has 16 residues. Profiled with immunoSEQ multiplex PCR; TCRdb holds only in-frame clones, not every one. The table records around 260,000 clones, around nine tenths of them present only once. The sequencing sample was made of peripheral blood. The sequence was obtained from a man younger than 40 with active or convalescent COVID-19. The chain uses TRBV7-8 and TRBJ1-2, with 11 bases identical to TRBD1. CDR3 protein: CASSLAGTGGDYGYTF. In DNA form, the CDR3 reads TGTGCCAGCAGCTTAGCTGGGACAGGGGGGGACTATGGCTACACCTTC.